Listed here are 14 T cell receptor beta chains from one sample, sequenced in a study of blood T cells in healthy people across ages. For the second PCR, which ran for roughly 6 to 12 cycles, a sample-barcoded 5' primer and a J-beta primer mix were used. TCRdb reprocessed the 5' RACE reads via MiXCR and lists one record per CDR3 protein. The data show 550,000 to 700,000 distinct CDR3 sequences, with 27% seen just once and roughly 20% held by the top ten. Sample: blood. Receptors were obtained from a woman in her 70s in good health.

The sample holds a few counts of this clonotype. The rearrangement uses TRBV20-1 and TRBJ1-2; no clear D. CDR3 length equals 11 residues. From germline, CDR1 is DFQATT and CDR2 SNEGSKA (reference sequence). Between the trimmed V and J ends, which lost 7 bases and 1 base, there was a span of 7 bases. In DNA form, the CDR3 reads TGCAGTGTTGGGGTTAACTATGGCTACACCTTC. It yields the protein CSVGVNYGYTF.

This rearrangement joins TRBV7-2 to TRBJ2-1; D ambiguous. There are 12 residues in the CDR3. V shed 5 bases and J shed 7 bases, with 9 bases lying between them. Per germline, CDR1 SGHTA and CDR2 FQGNSA. The CDR3 is CASSHLANEQFF. CDR3 coding DNA: TGTGCCAGCAGCCACCTGGCGAATGAGCAGTTCTTC.

The chain carries TRBV6-6 and TRBJ2-3; D is uncertain. V dropped 10 bases and J dropped 4 bases, with 12 bases sitting between them. Germline-derived CDR1 and CDR2 are MNHNY and SVGAGI (reference sequence). The CDR3 totals 12 residues. The CDR3 sequence: CATAMLPDTQYF. The CDR3 DNA reads TGTGCCACCGCCATGCTGCCAGATACGCAGTATTTT.

This clonotype was detected a few times. The V gene is TRBV5-4, the J gene TRBJ2-2; 8 bases line up with TRBD1. There are 17 residues in the CDR3. Germline CDR1 and CDR2: SGHNT and YYREEE (reference sequence). J was trimmed by 2 bases and V by 4 bases; bases with no gene match: 10. DNA of the CDR3: TGTGCCAGCAGCGGTAATACCAGGGGGCTTAACACCGGGGAGCTGTTTTTT. Translating it yields CASSGNTRGLNTGELFF.

V gene TRBV20-1 combines with J gene TRBJ2-7, with D possibly matching TRBD1 (6 bases). V lost 0 bases to trimming and J lost 1 base, with 13 bases between them. The germline gives CDR1 DFQATT, CDR2 SNEGSKA (reference sequence). The length of the CDR3 is 15 residues. CDR3 region: CSARDVHRESYEQYF. In DNA, the CDR3 is TGCAGTGCTAGAGATGTCCACAGGGAATCCTACGAGCAGTACTTC.

This clonotype was counted a few times. The chain couples TRBV7-2 to TRBJ2-5; 14 positions agree with TRBD2. The J call may be in error: the DNA end matches TRBJ2-7 better. Germline CDR1 reads SGHTA; CDR2 reads FQGNSA. The CDR3 has 16 amino acids. The CDR3 protein is CASSFGLAGGVYEQYF. The CDR3 DNA reads TGTGCCAGCAGCTTTGGACTAGCGGGGGGCGTATACGAGCAGTACTTC.

This chain connects TRBV12-3 or TRBV12-4 to TRBJ1-2, with D unclear. Deletions cut 2 bases from V and 4 bases from J, with 11 bases between. The CDR3 totals 14 residues. CDR3 bases: TGTGCCAGCAGTTTACGAGGGAGCCCCTATGGCTACACCTTC. It yields the protein CASSLRGSPYGYTF.

The gene calls are TRBV6-2 or TRBV6-3 and TRBJ2-7; 8 positions match TRBD2. This CDR3 is built from 15 residues. The junction had 15 bases not matched to a gene; V was cut back by 7 bases and J by 7 bases. The germline V gene has CDR1 MNHEY and CDR2 SVGEGT. The CDR3 region has the DNA TGTGCCAGCAAACTGGGGACTAGGGCCACCGCGGAGCAGTACTTC. Translating it yields CASKLGTRATAEQYF.

This chain connects TRBV20-1 to TRBJ1-2; D is ambiguous. The CDR3 covers 11 residues. Germline CDR1 reads DFQATT; CDR2 reads SNEGSKA (reference sequence). V was cut by 3 bases and J by 6 bases, with 8 bases left in between. This chain's CDR3 is CSASLYDGYTF. CDR3 DNA: TGCAGTGCTAGTCTCTACGATGGCTACACCTTC.

The rearrangement joins TRBV7-2 to TRBJ2-1; D gene unclear. Germline-derived CDR1 and CDR2 are SGHTA and FQGNSA. CDR3 length: 16 residues. The V end lost 4 bases, the J end lost 2 bases, and 15 bases lay between the germline ends. CDR3 nucleotides: TGTGCCAGCAGCTCCCAGACGTGGGCGACCTACAATGAGCAGTTCTTC. Amino acids: CASSSQTWATYNEQFF.

This clonotype has a handful of counts. The rearrangement joins TRBV29-1 to TRBJ2-1; TRBD2 agrees at 7 bases. Germline loops: CDR1 SQVTM, CDR2 ANQGSEA. The CDR3 sequence is 15 residues long. After removal of 5 bases from V and 5 bases from J, the junction contained 12 bases not matched to a gene. The CDR3 sequence: CSVLGHYGTNNEQFF. DNA of the CDR3: TGCAGCGTTCTGGGCCATTACGGGACTAACAATGAGCAGTTCTTC.

Worth noting for this clonotype: Since a much larger clone is just one base distant, this may be a read error. The CDR3 DNA reads as TGTGCCAGCAGTCACGAAAAGGACGGACAAGAGACCCAGTACTTC. Protein sequence: CASSHEKDGQETQYF. The genes are TRBV6-2 or TRBV6-3 and TRBJ2-5; no clear D gene. Between the trimmed V and J ends, which lost 5 bases and 2 bases, there was a span of 15 bases. Looked up from germline, CDR1 is MNHEY and CDR2 is SVGEGT. There are 15 residues in the CDR3.

The chain couples TRBV5-1 to TRBJ2-1; 14 bases are shared with TRBD2. Germline trimming cut 3 bases from V and 2 bases from J; bases unmatched to any gene: 7. The length of the CDR3 is 18 residues. Germline CDR1 SGHRS, CDR2 YFSETQ. The CDR3 loop reads CASSSRTSGGPTYNEQFF. CDR3 bases: TGCGCCAGCAGCTCCCGGACTAGCGGGGGGCCTACCTACAATGAGCAGTTCTTC.

About this clonotype itself: A junction boundary mismatches the germline segment, possibly from a read error. The V and J genes are TRBV20-1 and TRBJ2-7, with no clear D. Per the germline V gene, CDR1 is DFQATT and CDR2 is SNEGSKA (reference sequence). This CDR3 comprises 13 residues. This chain's CDR3 is CSARDSPTYEQYF. Written as DNA, the CDR3 is TGCAGTGCTCGAGACTCGCCTACCTACGAGCAGTACTTC.